A single sample gave rise to the 21 T cell receptor delta chains below, sequenced in a study of gamma delta lymphoproliferative disorders and STAT genes. TCRdb repeated clone calling on the multiplex PCR reads with CATT. The sample lists over a thousand delta-chain clones; under 3% were seen once. The receptor sequences were amplified from genomic DNA of peripheral blood mononuclear cells. Sequenced material: blood. All receptors derive from a human donor in good health.

As to this clone: This probably arose from a read error, given a far larger clone one base away. Other DNA variants within this sample encode the same CDR3. CDR3 nucleotides: TGTGCCCTTGGGGGTCGTCACAGCGACTGGGGGATAATCGCCGATAAACTCATCTTT. This codes for CALGGRHSDWGIIADKLIF. The rearrangement links TRDV1 to TRDJ1; 11 nucleotides agree with TRDD3. CDR3 length: 19 residues. From germline, CDR1 is TSWWSYY and CDR2 QGS.

Concerning this clone: For this DNA, TCRdb reports the protein of a much larger clone, which diverges at residue 14, most likely from a read error; the protein presented here is translated directly from the DNA. The CDR3 DNA sequence: TGTGCCTGCTTACCAGGTTACTGGGGGTTAAAGTTTACCCGGGACACCCGACAGATGTTTTTC. Translating gives CACLPGYWGLKFTRDTRQMFF. The chain links TRDV2 to TRDJ3; 8 bases fit TRDD3. The CDR3 runs to 21 residues. CDR1 and CDR2 (germline): GEAIGNYY, EKD. The V and J ends lost 7 bases and 5 bases, in that order; junction bases with no gene match: 24.

About this clone: The protein given by TCRdb reflects a much larger clone and differs at residue 4 from this DNA's translation, likely from a read error; the protein shown is the DNA's translation. The rearrangement uses TRDV1 and TRDJ1; no clear D. The length of the CDR3 is 13 residues. Per the germline V gene, CDR1 is TSWWSYY and CDR2 is QGS. DNA for the CDR3: TGTGCTCTTAGGGAACGGAGCTTTCACAAACTCATCTTT. Encoded protein: CALRERSFHKLIF.

Turning to this clone: The protein in TCRdb stems from a much larger clone and differs at residue 3 from this DNA's translation, likely a read error; here the protein is translated from the DNA. Other DNA sequences in the sample encode the same CDR3. The chain couples TRDV1 to TRDJ1; D perhaps matches TRDD3 (6 bases). This CDR3 has 19 residues. Germline V gene sequence: CDR1 TSWWSYY, CDR2 QGS. The CDR3 region has the DNA TGTGCTCCTGGGGAGCAGGATTCACATGTAGGTATGTGGCACGATAAACTCATCTTT. Protein: CAPGEQDSHVGMWHDKLIF.

Points on this clone: TCRdb records a much larger clone's protein for this DNA, with a difference at residue 13 that likely arises from a read error; the protein given is the translation of the DNA. The chain combines TRDV2 with TRDJ1; D gene ambiguous. Germline V CDR1 and CDR2: GEAIGNYY, EKD. The CDR3 is 17 residues long. The CDR3 DNA is TGTGCCTGTGACACCGTCACCGTACTACAGTACACCAATAAACTCATCTTT. It encodes CACDTVTVLQYTNKLIF.

Comments on this clone: This is likely an artifact of a read error, given a far larger clone one base away. Other DNA sequences from this sample encode an identical CDR3 as well. The chain joins TRDV1 to TRDJ1; 11 nucleotides align to TRDD3. This CDR3 has 16 amino acids. The germline CDR1 and CDR2 sequences are TSWWSYY and QGS. The CDR3: CALGEERSLGDTSLIF. The CDR3 nucleotides read TGCGCTCTTGGGGAAGAGCGGTCTCTGGGGGATACATCACTCATCTTT.

As to this clone: The protein given by TCRdb reflects a much larger clone and differs at residue 3 from this DNA's translation, likely from a read error; the protein shown is the DNA's translation. The V gene is TRDV2, the J gene TRDJ1, with 13 bases lining up with TRDD3. The CDR3 loop spans 17 amino acids. CDR1 and CDR2 from the germline V gene are GEAIGNYY and EKD. CDR3 amino acids: CARDLLGDTENTDKLIF. The CDR3 bases are TGTGCCCGTGACTTACTGGGGGATACGGAAAACACCGATAAACTCATCTTT.

On this clone itself: Translating this DNA gives a protein that differs at residue 10 from the TCRdb one, which belongs to a much larger clone; a read error is likely, and the protein shown is this translation. The chain couples TRAV29/DV5 to TRDJ1; 11 bases align to TRDD3. The V gene's germline CDR1 is NSMFDY and CDR2 ISSIKDK. There are 17 residues in the CDR3. V lost 1 base and J lost 0; bases outside the gene matches: 8. Written as DNA, the CDR3 is TGTGCAGCAAGCCTTACTGGGGGATATATGGACACCGATAAACTCATCTTT. Its translation: CAASLTGGYMDTDKLIF. The whole variable domain, remainder taken from reference TRAV29/DV5 and TRDJ1, is DQQVKQNSPSLSVQEGRISILNCDYTNSMFDYFLWYKKYPAEGPTFLISISSIKDKNEDGRFTVFLNKSAKHLSLHIVPSQPGDSAVYFCAASLTGGYMDTDKLIFGKGTRVTVEP.

This clone was seen only a few times. The V gene is uncalled and the J gene is TRDJ1; the D segment call TRDD3 is taken from the table without a DNA check. This CDR3 spans 20 amino acids. The CDR3 DNA reads TGTGCTTCATTGTGCCTTCCTACGTGCTGGGGTTTTTCGTACACCGATAAACTCATCTTT. Translated: CASLCLPTCWGFSYTDKLIF.

This clone was counted a few times. This DNA translates differently at residue 8 from the TCRdb protein, which is that of a much larger clone; a read error is likely, and the protein shown is the DNA's own translation. The V and J genes are TRDV2 and TRDJ1; no clear D. The germline V gene encodes CDR1 GEAIGNYY and CDR2 EKD. Trimming left V 0 bases short and J 0 bases short, with 16 bases between. The CDR3 sequence is 17 residues long. CDR3 coding DNA: TGTGCCTGTGACACCGTCACCGCACTACAGTACACCGATAAACTCATCTTT. This encodes CACDTVTALQYTDKLIF.

As regards this clone: TCRdb shows a much larger clone's protein in place of this DNA's translation, and the two differ at residue 14, likely through a read error; the protein shown is translated from the DNA. The chain links TRDV1 to TRDJ3; D ambiguous. The CDR3 sequence is 16 residues long. Germline V gene sequence: CDR1 TSWWSYY, CDR2 QGS. The CDR3 sequence: CALGYGAPAKDRQTFF. The CDR3 nucleotides are TGTGCTCTTGGGTATGGTGCTCCTGCGAAGGACCGACAGACGTTTTTC.

This clone was counted only a few times. The J gene was recorded as TRDJ1; no V gene was called; TRDD3 reflects the table's D call only, with no check against the DNA. This CDR3 is 16 amino acids long. CDR3 residues: CASDLGDTRRTDKLIF. CDR3 DNA sequence: TGTGCCTCCGACCTGGGGGATACGCGTAGAACCGATAAACTCATCTTT.

Comments on this clone: Since a far larger clone is one base different, this is likely a read error. Other DNA sequences in the same sample also yield this CDR3. In DNA, the CDR3 is TGTGCAGCAACCTCCTTCCTCTCGTGGGGACGGGGGACCTCCGCGTACACCGATAAACTCATCTTT. Translating gives CAATSFLSWGRGTSAYTDKLIF. The rearrangement links TRAV29/DV5 to TRDJ1, with D possibly TRDD2 on 7 matching bases. Germline V gene lookup returns CDR1 NSMFDY and CDR2 ISSIKDK. The length of the CDR3 is 22 residues. The V end lost 3 bases, the J end lost 0 bases, and 36 bases lay between the germline ends.

This clone was detected only a few times. This DNA's translation differs at residue 11 from TCRdb's protein, which comes from a much larger clone; a read error is likely, and the protein shown is translated from the DNA. The chain has TRDV2 and TRDJ1, with a tentative D call TRDD2 (8 bases). Trimming left V 0 bases short and J 0 bases short, with 22 bases between. CDR1 GEAIGNYY and CDR2 EKD come from the germline V gene. The CDR3 has 19 residues. In DNA, the CDR3 is TGTGCCTGTGACACCCTTCCTACGGGGGATGCTGGGTACACCGATAAACTCATCTTT. Protein product: CACDTLPTGDAGYTDKLIF.

A word on this clone: The protein TCRdb lists belongs to a much larger clone and differs from this DNA's translation at residue 5, which points to a read error; the protein shown is made from the DNA. The chain links TRDV2 to TRDJ1; TRDD3 matches at 10 bases. Germline V CDR1 and CDR2: GEAIGNYY, EKD. Trimming removed 2 bases from V and 2 bases from J; junction bases left unmatched: 16. The CDR3 has 19 amino acids. The DNA for the CDR3 is TGTGCCTGTGACATCGTCCCCTTGGGGGATACAAAGGTGACCGATAAACTCATCTTT. It specifies CACDIVPLGDTKVTDKLIF.

This clone was detected a few times. TCRdb lists the protein of a much larger clone for this DNA, which differs at residue 11, so this is likely a read error; the protein given here is translated from the DNA itself. V is TRDV2 and J is TRDJ1; TRDD3 matches 9 bases. This CDR3 has 14 residues. Looked up from germline, CDR1 is GEAIGNYY and CDR2 is EKD. Written as DNA, the CDR3 is TGTGCCTGCGAACCCTGGGGGATTCCCGATAATCTCATCTTT. This codes for CACEPWGIPDNLIF.

This clone was seen more than once but under ten times. This is likely an artifact of a read error, given a far larger clone one base away. Within the sample, other DNA sequences also encode this same CDR3. The rearrangement uses TRDV1 and TRDJ1; D is possibly TRDD2 or TRDD3 (6 bases each). V was shortened by 1 base and J by 5 bases, with 23 bases between the two germline ends. The CDR3 extends over 18 amino acids. Germline V gene lookup returns CDR1 TSWWSYY and CDR2 QGS. For the CDR3, the DNA is TGTGCTCTTGGGGAACCTTCCTTCTTACTAGGGGATCGGGATAAACTCATCTTT. It yields the protein CALGEPSFLLGDRDKLIF.

As regards this clone: A far larger clone is one base from this, pointing to a likely read error. The DNA is omitted, as the CDR3 cannot be located on it reliably, and the CDR3 follows TCRdb's listing. This rearrangement joins TRAV29/DV5 to TRDJ1; TRDD3, as called in the table, went unchecked against the DNA. Ends included, the CDR3 has 19 residues. Germline CDR1 NSMFDY, CDR2 ISSIKDK. CDR3 residues: CSVLLCSGRDGAGLDKLIF.

A remark on this clone: A far larger clone lies a single base away; this is likely a read error. The same CDR3 can be traced to other DNA sequences in this sample. This rearrangement joins TRAV29/DV5 to TRDJ1; D might be TRDD3 (5 bases). Germline loops: CDR1 NSMFDY, CDR2 ISSIKDK. The CDR3 sequence is 21 residues long. V lost 3 bases and J 0 bases, leaving 33 bases between the germline ends. The CDR3 loop reads CAATESRRTGGPVYYTDKLIF. The DNA for the CDR3 is TGTGCAGCAACTGAGTCCCGACGTACTGGAGGACCCGTTTACTACACCGATAAACTCATCTTT.

A remark on this clone: This DNA's translation differs at residue 10 from TCRdb's protein, which comes from a much larger clone; a read error is likely, and the protein shown is translated from the DNA. V usage is TRDV2 and J usage is TRDJ1; 13 nucleotides align to TRDD3. With 3 bases clipped from V and 0 bases from J, the junction kept 6 bases outside the gene matches. CDR1 and CDR2 (germline): GEAIGNYY, EKD. This CDR3 spans 17 amino acids. CDR3 protein: CACDLLGDTKNTDKLIF. CDR3 in DNA: TGTGCCTGTGACTTACTGGGGGATACGAAAAACACCGATAAACTCATCTTT.

This clone turned up a few times. Translating this DNA gives a protein that differs at residue 3 from the TCRdb one, which belongs to a much larger clone; a read error is likely, and the protein shown is this translation. The chain couples TRDV2 to TRDJ1; 10 bases agree with TRDD3. The CDR3 has 16 residues. In germline, CDR1 is GEAIGNYY, CDR2 EKD. CDR3 in amino acids: CARDKLGDLYTDKLIF. CDR3 DNA sequence: TGTGCCCGTGACAAACTGGGGGATCTGTACACCGATAAACTCATCTTT.